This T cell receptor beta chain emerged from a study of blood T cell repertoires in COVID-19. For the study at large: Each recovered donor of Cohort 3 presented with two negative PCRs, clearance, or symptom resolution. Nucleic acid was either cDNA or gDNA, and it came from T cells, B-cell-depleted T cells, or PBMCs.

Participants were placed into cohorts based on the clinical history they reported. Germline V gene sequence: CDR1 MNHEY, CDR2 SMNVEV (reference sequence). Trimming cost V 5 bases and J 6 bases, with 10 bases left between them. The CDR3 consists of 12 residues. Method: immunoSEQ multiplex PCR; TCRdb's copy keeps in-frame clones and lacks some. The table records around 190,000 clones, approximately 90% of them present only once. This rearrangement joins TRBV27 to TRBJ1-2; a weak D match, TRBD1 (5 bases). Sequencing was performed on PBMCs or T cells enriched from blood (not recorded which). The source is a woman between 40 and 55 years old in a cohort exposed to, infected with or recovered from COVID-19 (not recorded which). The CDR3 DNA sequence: TGTGCCAGCAGTCCCCTAGGGGATGGCTACACCTTC. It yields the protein CASSPLGDGYTF.